One TCR beta chain is described in this entry. Study processing details: Amplifying reference gene primers gave estimates of nucleated cell counts. Sequencing was performed with immunoSEQ multiplex PCR; in TCRdb, only in-frame clones are kept and a portion is missing. That table gives V, J and clone size, and the DNA gave D and trimming. The sample lists about 230,000 clones; more than 65% were seen once. The data stem from a study of blood T cell repertoires in COVID-19. Study context: Collection of acute and convalescent COVID-19 samples took place in the United States, Italy and Spain. The cDNA or gDNA used as material had been derived from T cells, B-cell-depleted T cells, or PBMCs.

The CDR3 runs to 17 residues. V shed 4 bases and J shed 1 base, with 17 bases lying between them. Germline assignment: CDR1 SGHVS and CDR2 FNYEAQ. This chain joins TRBV7-6 and TRBJ2-1; a possible D gene is TRBD2 (5 bases). The receptor's source is a middle-aged woman who had recovered from COVID-19. Sequenced: peripheral blood. CDR3 coding DNA: TGTGCCAGCAGCTCCTACCTTGCCGGGGATTCCTACAATGAGCAGTTCTTC. Its translation is CASSSYLAGDSYNEQFF.